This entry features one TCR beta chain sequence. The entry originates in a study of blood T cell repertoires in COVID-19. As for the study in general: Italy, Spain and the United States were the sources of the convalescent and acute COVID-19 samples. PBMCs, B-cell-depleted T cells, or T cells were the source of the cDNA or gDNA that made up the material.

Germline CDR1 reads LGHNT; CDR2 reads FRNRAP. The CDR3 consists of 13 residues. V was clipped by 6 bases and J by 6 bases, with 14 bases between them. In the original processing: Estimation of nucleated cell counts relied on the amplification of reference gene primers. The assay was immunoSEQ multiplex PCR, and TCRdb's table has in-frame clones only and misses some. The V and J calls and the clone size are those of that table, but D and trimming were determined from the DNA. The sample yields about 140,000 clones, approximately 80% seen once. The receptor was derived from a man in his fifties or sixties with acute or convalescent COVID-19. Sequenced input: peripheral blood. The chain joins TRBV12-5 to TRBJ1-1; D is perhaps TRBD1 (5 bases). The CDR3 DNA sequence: TGTGCTAGTGGCCCCGACAGATCCCCTGAAGCTTTCTTT. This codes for CASGPDRSPEAFF.